The clone carrying this T cell receptor (beta chain) occurred a few times. The CDR3 totals 12 residues. The J segment lost 11 bases and the V segment lost 3 bases, leaving 6 bases of the junction unmatched. CDR1 and CDR2 from the germline V gene are MDHEN and SYDVKM. These data are taken from a study of blood T cell repertoires in COVID-19. The protocol was immunoSEQ multiplex PCR, while the TCRdb copy is restricted to in-frame clones and leaves out a portion. The sample lists under 250,000 clones; 84% were seen once. This chain uses TRBV28 with TRBJ1-1; 7 bases fit TRBD1. The origin of this receptor is a man in his fifties with active or convalescent COVID-19. The specimen was peripheral blood. The CDR3 coding sequence is TGTGCCAGCAGTTTGGGCAACAGGGGTGCTTTCTTT. It translates to CASSLGNRGAFF.